These T cell receptor beta chains were read from a single sample in a study of beta chain features in type 1 diabetes. Using immunoSEQ multiplex PCR, the repertoire was profiled, and TCRdb retains in-frame clones only, with some absent. Of around 250,000 clones in the sample, around 14% were seen once. The specimen was naive CD4+ T cells from blood. These receptors were taken from a man aged 25-45 years with type 1 diabetes. The CDR3 runs from the conserved cysteine through the conserved F or W. D genes are given only for firm matches. Only some rows state a clone size, as once, few, many or a class for expanded clones.

clone_size d_call j_call v_call cdr3_aa cdr3_nt
few TRBD2 TRBJ2-1 TRBV6-5 CASSVQLAGYNEQFF TGTGCCAGCAGTGTGCAATTAGCGGGATACAATGAGCAGTTCTTC
- TRBD2 TRBJ2-3 TRBV7-9 CASSLVLAGVEDTQYF TGTGCCAGCAGCTTAGTTCTAGCGGGAGTTGAAGATACGCAGTATTTT
- - TRBJ2-6 TRBV15 CATSRQGPGANVLTF TGTGCCACCAGCAGGCAGGGTCCTGGGGCCAACGTCCTGACTTTC
few - TRBJ1-1 TRBV11-2 CASSFPGSTEAFF TGTGCCAGCAGCTTCCCGGGGAGCACTGAAGCTTTCTTT
few TRBD2 TRBJ2-3 TRBV18 CASSRTSGSTDTQYF TGTGCCAGCTCACGGACTAGCGGAAGCACAGATACGCAGTATTTT
- TRBD2 TRBJ2-2 TRBV5-4 CASSSSSGRGTGELFF TGTGCCAGCAGCTCATCTAGCGGGAGGGGTACCGGGGAGCTGTTTTTT
- TRBD1 TRBJ1-2 TRBV6-1 CASRDRGYGYTF TGTGCCAGCAGGGACAGGGGTTATGGCTACACCTTC
- - TRBJ2-3 TRBV27 CASSLSDPIAGTDTQYF TGTGCCAGCAGTTTATCTGACCCTATAGCGGGCACAGATACGCAGTATTTT
- TRBD1 TRBJ2-7 TRBV4-2 CASSPEDRTPPYEQYF TGTGCCAGCAGCCCCGAGGACAGGACACCCCCCTACGAGCAGTACTTC
- TRBD2 TRBJ2-7 TRBV4-2 CASSQEYSGLAGSLHYEQYF TGTGCCAGCAGCCAAGAGTATTCGGGACTAGCGGGGTCCCTTCACTACGAGCAGTACTTC
- - TRBJ2-5 TRBV9 CASSVGSPHGQETQYF TGTGCCAGCAGCGTAGGTAGCCCGCACGGACAAGAGACCCAGTACTTC
- TRBD2 TRBJ2-1 TRBV5-1 CASSLWSSGAQRNEQFF TGCGCCAGCAGCTTGTGGTCTAGCGGCGCCCAGCGCAATGAGCAGTTCTTC
few - TRBJ2-2 TRBV19 CASTVQTNTGELFF TGTGCCAGTACTGTCCAGACGAACACCGGGGAGCTGTTTTTT
few - TRBJ1-2 TRBV2 CASRVTVNYGYTF TGTGCCAGCAGGGTGACAGTCAACTATGGCTACACCTTC
- TRBD1 TRBJ2-5 TRBV9 CASSEWTGKETQYF TGTGCCAGCAGCGAATGGACAGGGAAAGAGACCCAGTACTTC
few TRBD1 TRBJ2-2 TRBV29-1 CSVAGTGRAGELFF TGCAGCGTGGCGGGGACAGGTCGGGCCGGGGAGCTGTTTTTT
few - TRBJ1-5 TRBV11-2 CASSPGFNQPQHF TGTGCCAGCAGCCCAGGGTTCAATCAGCCCCAGCATTTT
few - TRBJ1-3 TRBV5-1 CASSPSAQGSVTSGNTIYF TGCGCCAGCAGCCCGTCGGCCCAGGGGAGTGTGACCTCTGGAAACACCATATATTTT
- TRBD2 TRBJ2-1 TRBV14 CASSQWKSSGGLYNEQFF TGTGCCAGCAGCCAATGGAAGTCTAGCGGGGGCCTATACAATGAGCAGTTCTTC
few TRBD2 TRBJ2-7 TRBV2 CASRQAGSGEQYF TGTGCCAGCAGACAAGCGGGATCGGGCGAGCAGTACTTC
- TRBD2 TRBJ2-5 TRBV2 CASSPTSGNVETQYF TGTGCCAGCAGTCCAACTAGCGGGAATGTAGAGACCCAGTACTTC
- - TRBJ2-2 TRBV5-4 CASSLAVAPNTGELFF TGTGCCAGCAGCTTGGCGGTAGCCCCTAACACCGGGGAGCTGTTTTTT
- - TRBJ2-3 TRBV5-6 CASSSQGRTDTQYF TGTGCCAGCAGCTCCCAGGGTCGCACAGATACGCAGTATTTT
- TRBD2 TRBJ2-7 TRBV14 CASSPRLARGGEQYF TGTGCCAGCAGCCCGCGACTAGCGAGGGGCGGGGAGCAGTACTTC
- TRBD1 TRBJ1-1 TRBV7-9 CASSAHPVGTAEAFF TGTGCCAGCAGCGCCCACCCGGTCGGGACAGCTGAAGCTTTCTTT
- - TRBJ2-1 TRBV11-1 CASSLARGNEQFF TGTGCCAGCAGCTTGGCCCGGGGCAATGAGCAGTTCTTC
few - TRBJ1-1 TRBV10-3 CAISELGSGDTEAFF TGTGCCATCAGTGAGCTAGGTAGCGGGGACACTGAAGCTTTCTTT
few - TRBJ2-3 TRBV4-1 CASSRVGGGMSDTQYF TGCGCCAGCAGCCGAGTGGGGGGTGGGATGTCAGATACGCAGTATTTT
few - TRBJ2-4 TRBV2 CASGGALKNIQYF TGTGCCAGCGGCGGCGCCCTCAAAAACATTCAGTACTTC
few - TRBJ2-1 TRBV5-1 CASSWSPGGGYNEQFF TGCGCCAGCAGCTGGTCCCCAGGGGGAGGCTACAATGAGCAGTTCTTC
- TRBD2 TRBJ2-5 TRBV29-1 CSVRTSGGSGTQYF TGCAGCGTGCGGACTAGCGGGGGGTCGGGGACCCAGTACTTC
- TRBD1 TRBJ2-7 TRBV4-1 CASSPDRVPSYEQYF TGCGCCAGCAGCCCTGACAGGGTACCTTCCTACGAGCAGTACTTC
few - TRBJ2-2 TRBV7-6 CASSLDRVGTGELFF TGTGCCAGCAGCTTAGACAGGGTGGGCACCGGGGAGCTGTTTTTT
- - TRBJ1-1 TRBV19 CASSEDRNTEAFF TGTGCCAGTAGTGAAGACAGGAACACTGAAGCTTTCTTT
- - TRBJ1-2 TRBV30 CAWSEAPYGYTF TGTGCCTGGAGTGAAGCCCCTTATGGCTACACCTTC
- TRBD1 TRBJ1-5 TRBV27 CASGTVSNQPQHF TGTGCCAGCGGGACAGTTAGCAATCAGCCCCAGCATTTT
few - TRBJ2-3 TRBV2 CASRPDPITDTQYF TGTGCCAGCAGACCAGATCCGATCACAGATACGCAGTATTTT
- TRBD2 TRBJ2-5 TRBV19 CASSQRGGQETQYF TGTGCCAGTAGCCAGCGGGGGGGCCAAGAGACCCAGTACTTC
few - TRBJ1-5 TRBV27 CASSQPGSNQPQHF TGTGCCAGCAGTCAGCCGGGGAGCAATCAGCCCCAGCATTTT
few - TRBJ1-6 TRBV14 CASSSRAYSPLHF TGTGCCAGCAGCTCCAGGGCGTATTCACCCCTCCACTTT
- TRBD1 TRBJ1-2 TRBV19 CASSIAGTGSGYGYTF TGTGCCAGTAGTATAGCTGGGACAGGTTCTGGCTATGGCTACACCTTC
- TRBD1 TRBJ2-7 TRBV6-1 CASRRGQNYEQYF TGTGCCAGCAGACGGGGACAGAACTACGAGCAGTACTTC
few - TRBJ1-1 TRBV7-9 CASSFWAGGRNTEAFF TGTGCCAGCAGCTTTTGGGCAGGTGGGCGGAACACTGAAGCTTTCTTT
few TRBD2 TRBJ2-7 TRBV6-5 CASSYSGERGTYEQYF TGTGCCAGCAGTTACTCGGGGGAGCGGGGAACCTACGAGCAGTACTTC